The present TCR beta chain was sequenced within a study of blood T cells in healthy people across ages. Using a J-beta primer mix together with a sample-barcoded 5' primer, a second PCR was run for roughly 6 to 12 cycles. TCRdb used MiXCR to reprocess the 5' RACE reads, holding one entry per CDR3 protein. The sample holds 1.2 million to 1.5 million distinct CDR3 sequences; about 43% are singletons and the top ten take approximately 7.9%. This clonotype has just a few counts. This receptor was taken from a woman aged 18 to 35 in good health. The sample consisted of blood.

CDR3 DNA sequence: TGTGCCAGCAGCCACACTGGACAGGGGGACACAGATACGCAGTATTTT. Translated, it gives CASSHTGQGDTDTQYF. This rearrangement joins TRBV3-1 to TRBJ2-3, with TRBD1 identical over 10 bases. Germline CDR1 and CDR2: LGHDT and YNNKEL (reference sequence). Trimming at V came to 3 bases and at J to 2 bases, leaving 5 bases not matched to a gene. The CDR3 extends over 16 amino acids.